The 10 T cell receptor beta chains given below trace back to one sample, sequenced in a study of glioma-infiltrating T cells. Using RNA template, CDR3s of TCR alpha and beta were amplified with iRepertoire arm-PCR. From the multiplex PCR reads, TCRdb called clonotypes with MiXCR, one entry per CDR3 protein. The sample lists 150,000 to 200,000 distinct CDR3 sequences, around 32% occurring once. Sequencing was performed on glioma tissue, nonneoplastic brain tissue, or PBMCs (not recorded which). The receptors shown here come from a human donor with low-grade glioma or glioblastoma, undergoing nonglioma brain surgery, or in good health (not recorded which).

Ten or more counts support this clonotype. The chain carries TRBV27 and TRBJ2-1; 8 bases line up with TRBD1. This CDR3 region has 14 residues. The germline gives CDR1 MNHEY, CDR2 SMNVEV (reference sequence). With 8 bases clipped from V and 2 bases from J, the junction kept 5 bases outside the gene matches. This chain's CDR3 is CASARQGTYNEQFF. The CDR3 DNA is TGTGCCAGCGCTCGACAGGGGACCTACAATGAGCAGTTCTTC.

This clonotype occurred many times. The chain employs TRBV28 and TRBJ2-7; 7 bases map to TRBD1. The J segment lost 1 base and the V segment lost 2 bases, leaving 8 bases of the junction unmatched. The CDR3 covers 16 residues. In germline, CDR1 is MDHEN, CDR2 SYDVKM. CDR3 sequence reads: CASSLGRGRRSYEQYF. The CDR3, as DNA: TGTGCCAGCAGTTTAGGTAGGGGGCGCCGGTCCTACGAGCAGTACTTC.

For this clonotype: This may come from a read error, since a much larger clone is one base off. V usage is TRBV29-1 and J usage is TRBJ2-5, with a possible D match to TRBD2 (5 bases). Germline CDR1 reads SQVTM; CDR2 reads ANQGSEA. The CDR3 is 11 amino acids. Written as DNA, the CDR3 is TGCAGCGGTGAGGGTGGTGAGACCAAGTACTTC. Translating it yields CSGEGGETKYF. Supplemented by reference TRBV29-1 and TRBJ2-5, the full variable domain reads SAVISQKPSRDICQRGTSLTIQCQVDSQVTMMFWYRQQPGQSLTLIATANQGSEATYESGFVIDKFPISRPNLTFSTLTVSNMSPEDSSIYLCSGEGGETKYFGPGTRLLVL.

This clonotype has ten or more counts. This chain uses TRBV6-1 with TRBJ2-7, with TRBD1 matching 8 bases. This CDR3 comprises 14 residues. V was pared by 4 bases and J by 1 base, with 3 bases of the junction left unmatched. In germline, CDR1 is MNHNS, CDR2 SASEGT. The CDR3 DNA sequence: TGTGCCAGCAGTGGACAGGGGACGTCCTACGAGCAGTACTTC. As protein: CASSGQGTSYEQYF.

This clonotype was seen a handful of times. A much larger clone is a single base away; this may be a read error. The genes are TRBV20-1 and TRBJ2-7, with 9 nucleotides matching TRBD2. This CDR3 is 15 amino acids long. CDR1 is DFQATT, CDR2 SNEGSKA, per germline (reference sequence). V was pared by 6 bases and J by 6 bases, with 15 bases of the junction left unmatched. In DNA, the CDR3 is TGCAGTGCCCCTTCTAGCGGGACCGTCCCGACCGAGCAGTACTTC. Residues: CSAPSSGTVPTEQYF.

This clonotype came up many times. The V and J genes are TRBV6-5 and TRBJ2-3; D is undetermined. From germline, CDR1 is MNHEY and CDR2 SVGAGI. Trimming shortened V by 0 bases and J by 0 bases, and 10 bases separated the two germline ends. CDR3 length: 16 residues. CDR3 sequence (DNA): TGTGCCAGCAGTTACTCGACCCAGCCTAGCACAGATACGCAGTATTTT. It codes for CASSYSTQPSTDTQYF.

This clonotype occurred many times. The gene calls are TRBV11-2 and TRBJ2-1; 8 bases match TRBD1. The CDR3 spans 14 residues. Germline CDR1 is SGHAT and CDR2 is FQNNGV. J was trimmed by 3 bases and V by 6 bases; bases with no gene match: 4. CDR3 region: CASSSQGVYNEQFF. The DNA of the CDR3 is TGTGCCAGCAGTTCACAGGGGGTCTACAATGAGCAGTTCTTC.

On this clonotype: One end of the junction varies from germline; a read error may be responsible. The genes are TRBV19 and TRBJ1-3, with D perhaps matching TRBD1 (5 bases). The CDR3 contains 15 residues. Germline V lookup: CDR1 LNHDA, CDR2 SQIVND (reference sequence). DNA for the CDR3: TGTACCAGTAGTATTTCAGGGCTCTCTGGAAACACCATATATTTT. Its translation: CTSSISGLSGNTIYF.

This clonotype was picked up many times. The chain employs TRBV7-2 and TRBJ2-1, with 8 bases lining up with TRBD2. After removal of 0 bases from V and 12 bases from J, the junction contained 4 bases not matched to a gene. The CDR3 sequence is 13 residues long. CDR1 SGHTA and CDR2 FQGNSA come from the germline V gene. CDR3: CASSLAPRGGQFF. The CDR3 region has the DNA TGTGCCAGCAGCTTAGCTCCACGGGGGGGGCAGTTCTTC.

This clonotype appeared many times. The chain joins TRBV7-7 to TRBJ2-2, with TRBD1 matching 10 bases. CDR3 length: 17 residues. Per germline, CDR1 SSHAT and CDR2 FNYEAQ (reference sequence). V dropped 3 bases and J dropped 6; count of bases not matched to a gene: 10. The CDR3 protein is CASSLGGTGASPGELFF. The CDR3 DNA reads as TGTGCCAGCAGCTTGGGGGGGACAGGGGCTTCCCCCGGGGAGCTGTTTTTT. The full variable domain, in which reference TRBV7-7 and TRBJ2-2 provide the parts outside the CDR3, is GAGVSQSPRYKVTKRGQDVTLRCDPISSHATLYWYQQALGQGPEFLTYFNYEAQPDKSGLPSDRFSAERPEGSISTLTIQRTEQRDSAMYRCASSLGGTGASPGELFFGEGSRLTVL.